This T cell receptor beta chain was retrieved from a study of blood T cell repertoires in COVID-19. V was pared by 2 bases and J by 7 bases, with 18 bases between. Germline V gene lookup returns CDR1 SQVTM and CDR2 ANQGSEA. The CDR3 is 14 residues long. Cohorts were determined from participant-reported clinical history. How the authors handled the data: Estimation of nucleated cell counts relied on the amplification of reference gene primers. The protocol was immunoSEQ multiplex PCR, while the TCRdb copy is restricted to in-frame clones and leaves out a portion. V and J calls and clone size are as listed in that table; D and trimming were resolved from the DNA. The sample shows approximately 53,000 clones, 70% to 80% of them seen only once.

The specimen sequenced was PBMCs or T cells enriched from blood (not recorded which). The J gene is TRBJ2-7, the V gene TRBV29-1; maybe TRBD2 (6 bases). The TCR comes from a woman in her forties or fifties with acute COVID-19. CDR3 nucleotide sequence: TGCAGCGTTGAATGGCCCCCAGGAGGGCTTGAGCAGTACTTC. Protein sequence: CSVEWPPGGLEQYF.